The entry below describes one T cell receptor beta chain. The V gene end was trimmed by 6 bases and the J gene end by 3 bases; junction bases not matched to a gene: 7. The CDR3 contains 15 residues. Looked up from germline, CDR1 is DFQATT and CDR2 is SNEGSKA (reference sequence). From the RT-PCR reads, TCRdb called clonotypes with MiXCR, one entry per CDR3 protein. The table lists about 680,000 distinct CDR3 sequences, 12% to 15% of them singletons, with roughly 3.9% in the top ten. Sequenced: memory CD4+ T cells from blood. This sequence joins TRBV20-1 and TRBJ2-1; 11 bases line up with TRBD2. The clonotype was recovered from a female donor in good health, serving as a healthy control. The CDR3 spells CSAKPLAGGYNEQFF. The CDR3 bases are TGCAGTGCCAAACCCCTAGCGGGAGGCTACAATGAGCAGTTCTTC.